Listed below are T cell receptor beta chains from one sample, sequenced in a study of T cells after posttransplantation cyclophosphamide. The assay was immunoSEQ multiplex PCR, and TCRdb's table has in-frame clones only and misses some. The table includes roughly 13,000 clones, over 60% detected once. Source material: memory CD4+ T cells sorted from PBMCs. These receptors all stem from a man in his fifties or sixties. The CDR3 runs from the conserved cysteine through the conserved F or W. The D gene is left open where the match is weak. A clone size is listed for some rows: how often the clone was seen (once, few, many), or a class if it is expanded.

V	size	J	D	CDR3	DNA
TRBV28	.	TRBJ2-3	.	CASSLLQGITDTQYF	TGTGCCAGCAGTTTACTGCAGGGCATCACAGATACGCAGTATTTT
TRBV6-1	few	TRBJ1-2	.	CASSEETDYGYTF	TGTGCCAGCAGTGAAGAGACAGACTATGGCTACACCTTC
TRBV7-2	once	TRBJ2-1	.	CASSLNLYNEQFF	TGTGCCAGCAGCTTAAACCTATACAATGAGCAGTTCTTC
TRBV28	.	TRBJ2-2	.	CASSPPIAGELFF	TGTGCCAGCAGTCCTCCAATAGCCGGGGAGCTGTTTTTT
TRBV5-1	.	TRBJ1-2	.	CASSSLTGLSGGYTF	TGCGCCAGCAGCTCACTTACAGGGTTATCGGGGGGCTACACCTTC
TRBV5-3	once	TRBJ2-7	.	CARSLFSGWYEQYF	TGTGCCAGAAGCTTGTTCAGCGGGTGGTACGAGCAGTACTTC
TRBV21-1	.	TRBJ2-2	.	CASSNSTGVGGYTGELFF	TGTGCCAGCAGTAACTCTACCGGGGTAGGGGGCTACACCGGGGAGCTGTTTTTT
TRBV7-2	few	TRBJ2-3	.	CASSPKSDTQYF	TGTGCCAGCAGCCCTAAGTCAGATACGCAGTATTTT
TRBV6-1	.	TRBJ1-1	.	CASSRQLMNTEAFF	TGTGCCAGCAGCCGACAGCTCATGAACACTGAAGCTTTCTTT
TRBV6-5	few	TRBJ1-2	TRBD1	CASSRTGGGYYGYTF	TGTGCCAGCAGCAGGACAGGGGGCGGGTACTATGGCTACACCTTC
TRBV5-4	.	TRBJ2-5	.	CASSRQGGGQETQYF	TGTGCCAGCAGCCGACAGGGAGGAGGTCAAGAGACCCAGTACTTC
TRBV5-1	.	TRBJ2-7	TRBD1	CASSITGVVEQYF	TGCGCCAGCAGCATAACAGGGGTGGTCGAGCAGTACTTC
TRBV14	.	TRBJ1-5	.	CASRHQAARGSNQPQHF	TGTGCCAGCAGACACCAGGCCGCCCGGGGTAGCAATCAGCCCCAGCATTTT
TRBV5-6	.	TRBJ1-1	.	CASSLGPGRAFF	TGTGCCAGCAGCTTGGGTCCAGGCAGAGCTTTCTTT
TRBV27	few	TRBJ2-3	.	CASSFTSVDTQYF	TGTGCCAGCAGTTTCACAAGCGTGGATACGCAGTATTTT
TRBV4-1	.	TRBJ2-3	.	CASSQDQAVTDTQYF	TGCGCCAGCAGCCAAGATCAGGCTGTCACAGATACGCAGTATTTT
TRBV2	.	TRBJ2-2	.	CASSESLFGRAPGELFF	TGTGCCAGCAGTGAATCCCTTTTCGGCAGGGCGCCCGGGGAGCTGTTTTTT
TRBV27	.	TRBJ2-7	TRBD1	CASSLFPPIGTAYEQYF	TGTGCCAGCAGTTTATTCCCGCCTATCGGGACAGCCTACGAGCAGTACTTC
TRBV28	.	TRBJ2-2	.	CASIKNTGELFF	TGTGCCAGCATCAAAAACACCGGGGAGCTGTTTTTT
TRBV19	.	TRBJ1-5	TRBD1	CASSSDRGNQPQHF	TGTGCCAGTAGTTCTGACAGGGGCAATCAGCCCCAGCATTTT
TRBV30	.	TRBJ1-3	TRBD1	CAWTVGQGRNTIYF	TGTGCCTGGACCGTAGGACAGGGACGAAACACCATATATTTT
TRBV6-1	.	TRBJ2-3	TRBD2	CASSAGLVGPDTQYF	TGTGCCAGCAGTGCGGGACTAGTTGGCCCAGATACGCAGTATTTT
TRBV4-2	.	TRBJ2-5	TRBD2	CASSQSGRVWETQYF	TGTGCCAGCAGCCAAAGCGGGAGGGTGTGGGAGACCCAGTACTTC
TRBV13	.	TRBJ2-6	.	CASSIKHSRVSANVLTF	TGTGCCAGCAGCATAAAACACTCCAGGGTATCGGCCAACGTCCTGACTTTC
TRBV5-4	few	TRBJ2-7	TRBD1	CASSSGTGDLYF	TGTGCCAGCAGCTCAGGGACAGGGGATTTGTACTTC
TRBV27	.	TRBJ2-1	TRBD1	CASSFAGQGRNEQFF	TGTGCCAGCAGTTTTGCGGGACAGGGTAGAAATGAGCAGTTCTTC
TRBV7-2	.	TRBJ2-3	.	CASSLMAGWADTQYF	TGTGCCAGCAGCTTAATGGCAGGGTGGGCAGATACGCAGTATTTT